There are a few counts of the clone carrying this TCR beta chain. Its specificity is unknown. The data were taken from a study of beta chain features in type 1 diabetes. What was sequenced were expressed TCRB transcripts, since all of the isolated RNA had been reverse transcribed. Assay used: immunoSEQ multiplex PCR; TCRdb lists only in-frame clones, some missing. Of 360,000 or so clones in the sample, roughly a fifth were seen once. Per donor, one heparinised blood draw averaged about 110 mL. Researchers reported sorting CD4+ naive, central memory, regulatory and stem cell-like memory cells via CD45RO/CCR7/CD25/CD127/CD95/CD27. Study findings and constraints: When VDJ junctions were examined, type 1 diabetes patients showed fewer insertions and more deletions. The naive, central memory and Treg TCRB repertoires showed an apparent similarity that was greater among patients than among healthy donors.

The sequence was collected from a woman between 18 and 29 years old in good health. Sequences were obtained from naive CD4+ T cells from blood.

In nucleotides, the CDR3 is TGTGCCAGCAGCCCAGGGTCGGGGGAGCTGTTTTTT. It is translated as CASSPGSGELFF. The J gene is TRBJ2-2, the V gene TRBV2; D perhaps matches TRBD1 (5 bases). The germline V gene has CDR1 SNHLY and CDR2 FYNNEI. V lost 6 bases and J 8 bases, leaving 10 bases between the germline ends. The CDR3 contains 12 residues.